Shown below are 31 T cell receptor beta chains from a single sample sequenced in a study of T cells in Graves' hyperthyroidism and ophthalmopathy. The source material, RNA transcripts, was used to amplify TCR beta CDR3 regions. Researchers ran a first-round RT-PCR on the TCR CDR3 using the HTBI primer set. Each CDR3 protein is one row after TCRdb ran MiXCR on the multiplex PCR reads. Here the sample spans nearly 750,000 distinct CDR3 sequences, about 35% being singletons. Sequencing was done on a sample of blood. The receptors were sampled from a woman between 40 and 50 years old with Graves' hyperthyroidism.

On this clonotype itself: Compared with germline, one end of the junction differs, possibly owing to a read error. The chain has TRBV7-9 and TRBJ2-7; 7 bases align to TRBD1. This CDR3 has 15 residues. Germline loops: CDR1 SEHNR, CDR2 FQNEAQ (reference sequence). The CDR3 here is CASSPGRGQYSEQCF. The CDR3 DNA sequence: TGCGCCAGCAGCCCAGGTAGGGGGCAATATAGCGAGCAGTGCTTC.

This clonotype has just a few counts. This chain connects TRBV4-1 to TRBJ2-5; TRBD2 might be the D (5 bases). The V end was cut by 3 bases, the J end by 0 bases, with 8 bases between. The CDR3 runs to 14 residues. Germline V gives CDR1 MGHRA, CDR2 YSYEKL. For the CDR3, the DNA is TGCGCCAGCAGCCAGGGAGTCTACCAAGAGACCCAGTACTTC. Its protein is CASSQGVYQETQYF.

This clonotype has a handful of counts. J is TRBJ1-1 and V is TRBV28, with D possibly matching TRBD1 (5 bases). There are 12 residues in the CDR3. Germline V gene data show CDR1 as MDHEN and CDR2 as SYDVKM. Trimming shortened V by 6 bases and J by 5 bases, and 10 bases separated the two germline ends. The DNA of the CDR3 is TGTGCCAGCAGATCAGGGTGGACTGAAGCTTTCTTT. This sequence encodes CASRSGWTEAFF.

For this clonotype: One base away lies a much larger clone, so this may be a sequencing read error. V gene TRBV5-1 combines with J gene TRBJ1-2; no clear D gene. The CDR3 contains 14 residues. Germline V lookup: CDR1 SGHRS, CDR2 YFSETQ. The chain's CDR3 is CASSQDWPNYGYPF. The DNA of the CDR3 is TGCGCCAGCAGCCAAGATTGGCCGAACTATGGCTACCCCTTC.

As to this clonotype: A read error may produce the germline difference seen at one junction end. The chain carries TRBV29-1 and TRBJ2-5; D is unresolved. The CDR3 consists of 15 residues. CDR1 is SQVTM and CDR2 is ANQGSEA in the germline V gene. CDR3 coding DNA: TGCAGCGTCCAAACGCACGTTCGTAGTCAAGAGACCCAGTGCTTC. As protein: CSVQTHVRSQETQCF.

A word on this clonotype: A junction boundary mismatches the germline segment, possibly from a read error. The chain employs TRBV2 and TRBJ1-1; D gene uncertain. The V gene's germline CDR1 is SNHLY and CDR2 FYNNEI. This CDR3 has 14 amino acids. This CDR3 reads CASSAGRSGAEASF. CDR3 coding DNA: TGTGCCAGCAGCGCTGGCAGGTCTGGAGCTGAAGCTTCCTTT.

This clonotype was seen repeatedly, ten times or more. The chain is built from TRBV2 and TRBJ2-7; tentatively, D is TRBD2 (5 bases). This CDR3 contains 14 residues. Germline loops: CDR1 SNHLY, CDR2 FYNNEI. Trimming cost V 1 base and J 1 base, with 8 bases left between them. Here the CDR3 DNA reads TGTGCCAGCAGTGAAGAACGGGATTCCTACGAGCAGTACTTC. It is translated as CASSEERDSYEQYF.

The chain is built from TRBV5-1 and TRBJ2-7, with TRBD1 matching over 7 bases. The CDR3 is 18 residues long. J gave up 2 bases and V 4 bases, and 18 bases lay outside the gene matches. The germline CDR1 and CDR2 sequences are SGHRS and YFSETQ. The DNA for the CDR3 is TGCGCCAGCAGCCTGACAGGGAACACCGGGGACCGTGCCTACGAGCAGTACTTC. Residues: CASSLTGNTGDRAYEQYF.

This clonotype was detected many times. The gene calls are TRBV20-1 and TRBJ1-2; D is possibly TRBD1 (5 bases). Germline V gene sequence: CDR1 DFQATT, CDR2 SNEGSKA (reference sequence). Trimming pared 6 bases from V and 8 bases from J, leaving 22 bases between. The CDR3 runs 14 residues. The CDR3: CSAKGSAAGLGYTF. Written as DNA, the CDR3 is TGCAGTGCCAAGGGGTCGGCGGCAGGGTTGGGCTACACCTTC.

In its sample, this clonotype was seen a few times. J is TRBJ2-5 and V is TRBV12-3 or TRBV12-4, with 9 bases lining up with TRBD2. The junction had 13 bases not matched to a gene; V was cut back by 3 bases and J by 5 bases. The CDR3 has 17 amino acids. The CDR3 region is CASSFLVTSGGAETQYF. The CDR3 DNA reads as TGTGCCAGCAGTTTCCTCGTGACTAGCGGAGGGGCGGAGACCCAGTACTTC.

The J gene is TRBJ2-7, the V gene TRBV30; D gene unclear. Germline lookup yields CDR1 GTSNPN and CDR2 SVGIG (reference sequence). V dropped 5 bases and J dropped 7 bases, with 18 bases sitting between them. The CDR3 runs to 13 residues. CDR3 sequence reads: CAWSQTSLREQYF. CDR3 nucleotides: TGTGCCTGGTCCCAGACAAGCCTGAGGGAGCAGTACTTC.

This sequence joins TRBV12-3 or TRBV12-4 and TRBJ1-3, with 7 bases lining up with TRBD1. V gave up 2 bases and J gave up 4 bases; unmatched junction bases: 5. The CDR3 loop spans 15 amino acids. CDR3 residues: CASSLHGTAGNTIYF. In DNA form, the CDR3 reads TGTGCCAGCAGTTTACACGGGACAGCCGGAAACACCATATATTTT.

In this sample, this clonotype turned up a few times. This sequence joins TRBV10-3 and TRBJ1-3, with D unresolved. V was cut by 2 bases and J by 1 base, with 3 bases left in between. Germline V gives CDR1 ENHRY, CDR2 SYGVKD. The CDR3 extends over 13 amino acids. CDR3 bases: TGTGCCATCAGTGAGGAATCTGGAAACACCATATATTTT. It codes for CAISEESGNTIYF.

This clonotype came up many times. V and J are TRBV10-1 and TRBJ1-1; D ambiguous. V lost 2 bases and J lost 2, with 9 bases in between. Looked up from germline, CDR1 is WNHNN and CDR2 is SYGVQD (reference sequence). This CDR3 spans 14 amino acids. This CDR3 reads CASSEASPNTEAFF. The CDR3 nucleotides read TGCGCCAGCAGTGAGGCCAGCCCAAACACTGAAGCTTTCTTT.

This clonotype was seen at least ten times. DNA for the CDR3: TGTGCCAGCAGTCCCAACCTGAACACTGAAGCTTTCTTT. Translation: CASSPNLNTEAFF. J is TRBJ1-1 and V is TRBV27; D gene unclear. Between the trimmed V and J ends, which lost 5 bases and 0 bases, there was a span of 7 bases. The V gene's germline CDR1 is MNHEY and CDR2 SMNVEV (reference sequence). The CDR3 has 13 amino acids.

This clonotype was recorded a few times. The rearrangement uses TRBV12-3 or TRBV12-4 and TRBJ2-7, with a tentative D call TRBD2 (5 bases). Trimming pared 3 bases from V and 2 bases from J, leaving 8 bases between. The length of the CDR3 is 13 residues. This CDR3 is CASSFATTYEQYF. CDR3 in DNA: TGTGCCAGCAGTTTTGCGACTACCTACGAGCAGTACTTC.

V is TRBV6-6 and J is TRBJ1-5, with no clear D. Germline V gene lookup returns CDR1 MNHNY and CDR2 SVGAGI (reference sequence). Between the trimmed V and J ends, which lost 2 bases and 3 bases, there was a span of 8 bases. This CDR3 region has 14 residues. The CDR3 sequence is CASSYAEINQPQHF. CDR3 sequence (DNA): TGTGCCAGCAGTTACGCGGAGATCAATCAGCCCCAGCATTTT.

About this clonotype: The junction departs from germline at one end; a sequencing error may be responsible. This rearrangement joins TRBV29-1 to TRBJ2-5; 7 bases align to TRBD2. This CDR3 is built from 11 residues. Germline CDR1 is SQVTM and CDR2 is ANQGSEA. CDR3 sequence (DNA): TGCAGCTTTGCGGGGGATGAGATCCAGTACTTC. It encodes CSFAGDEIQYF.

The chain links TRBV5-1 to TRBJ2-7; D is unclear. V shed 5 bases and J shed 2 bases, with 11 bases lying between them. Germline CDR1 and CDR2: SGHRS and YFSETQ. This CDR3 region has 13 residues. This CDR3 is CASRNQVTYEQYF. CDR3 nucleotide sequence: TGCGCCAGCAGAAACCAGGTGACCTACGAGCAGTACTTC. The entire variable domain, with the rest obtained from reference TRBV5-1 and TRBJ2-7, is as follows: KAGVTQTPRYLIKTRGQQVTLSCSPISGHRSVSWYQQTPGQGLQFLFEYFSETQRNKGNFPGRFSGRQFSNSRSEMNVSTLELGDSALYLCASRNQVTYEQYFGPGTRLTVT.

This clonotype has ten or more counts. The chain uses TRBV19 and TRBJ2-7; perhaps D is TRBD1 or TRBD2 (6 bases each). V gave up 3 bases and J gave up 4 bases, with 13 bases separating them. CDR1 is LNHDA, CDR2 SQIVND, per germline (reference sequence). The CDR3 sequence is 14 residues long. CDR3 region: CASSIATRGYEQYF. The DNA for the CDR3 is TGTGCCAGTAGTATCGCGACTAGGGGGTACGAGCAGTACTTC.

The gene calls are TRBV30 and TRBJ2-7; possible D gene TRBD2, 5 bases. This CDR3 has 12 residues. Trimming took 1 base from V and 3 from J, leaving 7 bases between them. Germline assignment: CDR1 GTSNPN and CDR2 SVGIG (reference sequence). The CDR3 reads CAWSGTVYEQYF. The CDR3 nucleotides read TGTGCCTGGAGTGGGACTGTCTACGAGCAGTACTTC.

This clonotype has just one count. A much larger clone lies one base from this, so it may be a read error. The CDR3 does not close with the conserved phenylalanine or tryptophan, likely indicating a read error. The chain couples TRBV20-1 to TRBJ1-2; no clear D gene. Between the trimmed V and J ends, which lost 7 bases and 6 bases, there was a span of 24 bases. There are 15 residues in the CDR3. Germline V CDR1 and CDR2: DFQATT, SNEGSKA (reference sequence). CDR3 in DNA: TGCAGTGTAGGACGCGTGGGTGACCGGGAGGATGGCTACACCCTC. Encoded protein: CSVGRVGDREDGYTL.

This clonotype has ten or more counts. J is TRBJ2-7 and V is TRBV19; D is undetermined. V was cut by 5 bases and J by 6 bases, with 11 bases left in between. The germline V gene encodes CDR1 LNHDA and CDR2 SQIVND (reference sequence). The length of the CDR3 is 12 residues. The CDR3 reads CASSPLAGEQYF. In nucleotides, the CDR3 is TGTGCCAGTAGTCCCCTGGCCGGCGAGCAGTACTTC. Full variable domain (remainder filled in from reference TRBV19 and TRBJ2-7): DGGITQSPKYLFRKEGQNVTLSCEQNLNHDAMYWYRQDPGQGLRLIYYSQIVNDFQKGDIAEGYSVSREKKESFPLTVTSAQKNPTAFYLCASSPLAGEQYFGPGTRLTVT.

This clonotype showed up many times. J is TRBJ2-7 and V is TRBV7-9; D uncertain. V lost 1 base, J lost 5 bases, and 12 bases lay in between. This CDR3 is 14 amino acids long. Germline assignment: CDR1 SEHNR and CDR2 FQNEAQ (reference sequence). The CDR3 DNA follows: TGTGCCAGCAGCTTAGGAGGCCAGCAAGACGAGCAGTACTTC. Protein: CASSLGGQQDEQYF.

Details on this clonotype: Since a much larger clone is just one base distant, this may be a read error. V gene TRBV5-1 combines with J gene TRBJ1-6; TRBD1 aligns across 7 bases. The CDR3 contains 13 residues. Germline CDR1 and CDR2: SGHRS and YFSETQ. The CDR3: CASSWTGVTPPHF. In DNA, the CDR3 is TGCGCCAGCAGCTGGACAGGCGTTACACCCCCCCACTTT.

This clonotype has only a few counts. The chain is built from TRBV11-2 and TRBJ1-1; TRBD1 might be the D (5 bases). The CDR3 length is 16 residues. Trimming shortened V by 5 bases and J by 0 bases, and 16 bases separated the two germline ends. The germline gives CDR1 SGHAT, CDR2 FQNNGV. The CDR3 is CASSGVSKGLNTEAFF. In nucleotides, the CDR3 is TGTGCCAGCAGCGGTGTGAGCAAGGGGCTGAACACTGAAGCTTTCTTT.

This clonotype appeared a few times. This chain joins TRBV6-5 and TRBJ1-1; D is unclear. V shed 1 base and J shed 1 base, with 10 bases lying between them. This CDR3 comprises 15 residues. The germline CDR1 and CDR2 sequences are MNHEY and SVGAGI. The CDR3, as DNA: TGTGCCAGCAGTTACTTTGGAGTTGCGAACACTGAAGCTTTCTTT. It specifies CASSYFGVANTEAFF.

This clonotype showed up many times. The chain is built from TRBV9 and TRBJ2-5; maybe TRBD2 (6 bases). The length of the CDR3 is 16 residues. Germline V gene sequence: CDR1 SGDLS, CDR2 YYNGEE. V was trimmed by 6 bases and J by 2 bases, leaving 20 bases between them. The CDR3 region is CASTKGAGRTQETQYF. CDR3 DNA: TGTGCCAGCACCAAAGGGGCGGGACGAACACAAGAGACCCAGTACTTC.

In its sample, this clonotype was seen many times. The V gene is TRBV10-3, the J gene TRBJ2-5, with D unresolved. V was cut by 2 bases and J by 5 bases, with 9 bases left in between. Germline V gene sequence: CDR1 ENHRY, CDR2 SYGVKD. The CDR3 is 13 residues long. For the CDR3, the DNA is TGTGCCATCAGTGAGCGCCCCGCGGAGACCCAGTACTTC. This codes for CAISERPAETQYF.

About this clonotype itself: The junction does not match germline at one end; this may be a read error. This chain links TRBV19 with TRBJ2-6, with D maybe TRBD1 (6 bases). This CDR3 is 13 amino acids long. Germline V gives CDR1 LNHDA, CDR2 SQIVND (reference sequence). CDR3 protein: CASSINRAYVLTF. As DNA, the CDR3 is TGTGCCAGTAGTATCAACAGGGCCTACGTCCTGACTTTC.

This clonotype occurred a few times. The V and J genes are TRBV7-2 and TRBJ2-7; no clear D. The V gene lost 6 bases and the J gene lost 3 bases, with 15 bases spanning the gap. Germline loops: CDR1 SGHTA, CDR2 FQGNSA. There are 14 residues in the CDR3. The CDR3 loop reads CASSSPVGIYEQYF. CDR3 sequence (DNA): TGTGCCAGCAGTTCACCGGTGGGGATCTACGAGCAGTACTTC. Full variable domain (remainder filled in from reference TRBV7-2 and TRBJ2-7): GAGVSQSPSNKVTEKGKDVELRCDPISGHTALYWYRQSLGQGLEFLIYFQGNSAPDKSGLPSDRFSAERTGGSVSTLTIQRTQQEDSAVYLCASSSPVGIYEQYFGPGTRLTVT.